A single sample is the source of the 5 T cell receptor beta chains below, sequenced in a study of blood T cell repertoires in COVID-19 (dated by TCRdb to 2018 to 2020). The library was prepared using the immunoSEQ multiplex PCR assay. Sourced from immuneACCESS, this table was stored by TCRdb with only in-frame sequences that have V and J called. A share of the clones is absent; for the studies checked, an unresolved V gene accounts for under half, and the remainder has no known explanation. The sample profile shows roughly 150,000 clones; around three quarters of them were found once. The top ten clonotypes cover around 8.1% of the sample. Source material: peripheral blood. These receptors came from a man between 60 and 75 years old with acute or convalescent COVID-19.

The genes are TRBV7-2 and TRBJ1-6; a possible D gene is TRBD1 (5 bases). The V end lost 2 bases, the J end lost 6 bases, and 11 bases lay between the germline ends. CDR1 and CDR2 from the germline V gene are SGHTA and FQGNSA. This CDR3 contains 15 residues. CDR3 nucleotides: TGTGCCAGCAGCTTAACCTCAGGGCTTAATTCACCCCTCCACTTT. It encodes CASSLTSGLNSPLHF.

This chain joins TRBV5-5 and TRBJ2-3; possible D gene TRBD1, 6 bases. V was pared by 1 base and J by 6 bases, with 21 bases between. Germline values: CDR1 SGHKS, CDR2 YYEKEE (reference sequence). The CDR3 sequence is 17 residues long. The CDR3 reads CASSLRQAGAEGDTQYF. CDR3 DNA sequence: TGTGCCAGCAGCTTGAGGCAGGCAGGGGCCGAGGGGGATACGCAGTATTTT.

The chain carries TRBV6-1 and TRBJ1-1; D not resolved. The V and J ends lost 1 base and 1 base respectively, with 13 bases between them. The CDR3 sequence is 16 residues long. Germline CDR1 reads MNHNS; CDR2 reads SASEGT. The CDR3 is CASSEDHLGGNTEAFF. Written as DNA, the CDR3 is TGTGCCAGCAGTGAAGACCACCTTGGAGGGAACACTGAAGCTTTCTTT.

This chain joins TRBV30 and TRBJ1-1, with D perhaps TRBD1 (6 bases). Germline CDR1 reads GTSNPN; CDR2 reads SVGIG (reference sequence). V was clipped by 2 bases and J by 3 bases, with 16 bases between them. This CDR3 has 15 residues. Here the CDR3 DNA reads TGTGCCTGGAGTAGGTCGGCAGGGGCGTACACTGAAGCTTTCTTT. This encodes CAWSRSAGAYTEAFF.

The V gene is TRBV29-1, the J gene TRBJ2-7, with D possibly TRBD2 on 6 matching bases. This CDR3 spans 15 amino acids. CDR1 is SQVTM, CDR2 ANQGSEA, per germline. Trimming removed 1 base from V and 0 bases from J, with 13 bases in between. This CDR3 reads CSVEGGRDSSYEQYF. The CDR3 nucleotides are TGCAGCGTTGAAGGGGGTCGGGACTCCTCCTACGAGCAGTACTTC.